The entry below gives a single T cell receptor (beta chain) sequence along with its context. The specificity of this receptor is unknown. Qualities for individual bases were not recorded, and no much larger clone is one base off. The data originate from a study of response to subunit inactivated influenza vaccine (dated by TCRdb to 2016 to 2019). Regarding the complete study: Deep quantitative T cell receptor repertoire profiling was used in the study to track responses to a trivalent subunit inactivated influenza vaccine. Study-wide conclusions, independent of this receptor: The authors proposed that each seasonal influenza vaccination may bring in only a limited number of new T cells.

From cysteine to phenylalanine, the CDR3 is 15 amino acids long. Just CDR3 DNA is preserved here, 45 bases in frame from base 1. V is cut back by 4 bases and J by 4 bases, with 9 bases in the junction unmatched. CDR1 is given as SGDLS and CDR2 as YYNGEE, both from the germline V gene. The library was obtained by RT-PCR. The instrument was an Illumina HiSeq 2500. TCRdb cleaned the public reads at Q25 with fastp, built clones with MiXCR and kept in-frame beta chains. Entries are consolidated by CDR3 protein sequence, retaining the most common genes and DNA. The sample data list fewer than 750,000 distinct CDR3 sequences, and 14% of these were observed just once. Clones ranked in the top ten supply 11% of the sample.

The chain uses TRBV9 and TRBJ2-7, with 9 central nucleotides matching TRBD2. This TCR derives from a middle-aged man who received an inactivated influenza vaccine. Donor details come from another sample of the same person, matched by shared clones. The input for sequencing was PBMCs from blood, taken roughly 13 days after vaccination. At the DNA level, the sequence is TGTGCCAGCAGCCGGGGGAGCCTAGCGGGGTACGAGCAGTACTTC. It specifies CASSRGSLAGYEQYF.